This T cell receptor (beta chain) stems from a study of T cells in Graves' hyperthyroidism and ophthalmopathy. The CDR3 consists of 19 residues. Germline V lookup: CDR1 SEHNR, CDR2 FQNEAQ (reference sequence). The V gene end was trimmed by 2 bases and the J gene end by 0 bases; junction bases not matched to a gene: 11. Amplification targeted TCR beta CDR3 regions from RNA transcripts. The primer set for the first-round RT-PCR of the TCR CDR3 was HTBI. TCRdb passed the multiplex PCR reads through MiXCR, listing each CDR3 protein once. The sample records roughly 380,000 distinct CDR3 sequences, about 13% being singletons. This clonotype turned up a few times. Any symptoms of ophthalmopathy came after the first hyperthyroidism diagnosis, from which the blood sample dates.

The origin of this receptor is a man between 25 and 39 years old with Graves' hyperthyroidism that later progressed to Graves' ophthalmopathy. Sequencing was performed on blood. The genes are TRBV7-9 and TRBJ2-5; 11 bases line up with TRBD2. CDR3 amino acids: CASSLPSLAGGPYQETQYF. Written as DNA, the CDR3 is TGTGCCAGCAGCTTACCTTCCCTAGCGGGGGGACCGTACCAAGAGACCCAGTACTTC.